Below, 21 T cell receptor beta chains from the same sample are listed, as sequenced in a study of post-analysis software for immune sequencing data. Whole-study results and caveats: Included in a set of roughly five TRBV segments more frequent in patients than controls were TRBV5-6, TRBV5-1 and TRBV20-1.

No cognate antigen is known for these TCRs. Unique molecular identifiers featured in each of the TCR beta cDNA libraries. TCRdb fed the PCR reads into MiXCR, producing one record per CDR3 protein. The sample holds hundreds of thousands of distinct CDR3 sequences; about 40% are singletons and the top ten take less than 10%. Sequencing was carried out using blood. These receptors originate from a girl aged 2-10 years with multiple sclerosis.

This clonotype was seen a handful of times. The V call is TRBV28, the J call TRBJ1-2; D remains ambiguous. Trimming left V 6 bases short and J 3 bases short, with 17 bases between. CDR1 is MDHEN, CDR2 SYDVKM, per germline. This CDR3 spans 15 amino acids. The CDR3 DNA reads TGTGCCAGCAGGCCCTACCCGACGGGATACTATGGCTACACCTTC. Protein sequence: CASRPYPTGYYGYTF.

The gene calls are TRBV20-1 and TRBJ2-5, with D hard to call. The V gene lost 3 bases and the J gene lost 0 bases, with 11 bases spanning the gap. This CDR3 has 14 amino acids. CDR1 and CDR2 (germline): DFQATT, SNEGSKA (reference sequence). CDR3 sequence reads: CSASDPIHQETQYF. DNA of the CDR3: TGCAGTGCTAGTGATCCGATTCACCAAGAGACCCAGTACTTC.

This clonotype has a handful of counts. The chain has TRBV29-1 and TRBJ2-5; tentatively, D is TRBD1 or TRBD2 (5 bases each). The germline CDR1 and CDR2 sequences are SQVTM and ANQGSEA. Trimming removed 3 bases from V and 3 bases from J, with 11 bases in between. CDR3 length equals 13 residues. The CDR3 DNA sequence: TGCAGCGTTGACGTTGGGGGAGAAGAGACCCAGTACTTC. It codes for CSVDVGGEETQYF.

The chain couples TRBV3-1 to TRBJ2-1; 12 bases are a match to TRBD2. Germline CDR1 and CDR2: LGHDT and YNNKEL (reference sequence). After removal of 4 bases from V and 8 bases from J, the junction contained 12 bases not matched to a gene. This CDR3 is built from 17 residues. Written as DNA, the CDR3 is TGTGCCAGCAGCCGTCGACTAGCGGGGGCGGGTGGCGATGAGCAGTTCTTC. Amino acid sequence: CASSRRLAGAGGDEQFF.

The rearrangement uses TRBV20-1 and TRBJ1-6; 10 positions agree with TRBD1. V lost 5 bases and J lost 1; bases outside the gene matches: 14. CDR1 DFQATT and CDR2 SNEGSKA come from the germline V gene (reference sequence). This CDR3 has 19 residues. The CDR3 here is CSAPEPDRGLWSYNSPLHF. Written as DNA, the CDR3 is TGCAGTGCTCCCGAACCTGACAGGGGGCTTTGGTCCTATAATTCACCCCTCCACTTT.

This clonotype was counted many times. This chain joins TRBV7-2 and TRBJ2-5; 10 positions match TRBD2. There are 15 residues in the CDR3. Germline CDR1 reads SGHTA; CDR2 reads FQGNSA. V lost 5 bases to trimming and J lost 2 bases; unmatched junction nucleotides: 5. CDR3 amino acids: CASSPGSGRQETQYF. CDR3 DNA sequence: TGTGCCAGCAGCCCAGGTAGCGGGAGGCAAGAGACCCAGTACTTC.

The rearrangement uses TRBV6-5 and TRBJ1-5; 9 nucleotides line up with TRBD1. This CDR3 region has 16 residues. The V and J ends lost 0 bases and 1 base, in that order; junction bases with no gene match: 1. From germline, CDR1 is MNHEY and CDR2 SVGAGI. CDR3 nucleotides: TGTGCCAGCAGTTACTCCGGGACAGGGAGCAATCAGCCCCAGCATTTT. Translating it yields CASSYSGTGSNQPQHF.

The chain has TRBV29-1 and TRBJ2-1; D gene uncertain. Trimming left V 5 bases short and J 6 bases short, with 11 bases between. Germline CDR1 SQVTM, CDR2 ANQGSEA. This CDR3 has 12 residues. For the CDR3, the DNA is TGCAGCGTTTCCGGGTTCGTCAATGAGCAGTTCTTC. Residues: CSVSGFVNEQFF.

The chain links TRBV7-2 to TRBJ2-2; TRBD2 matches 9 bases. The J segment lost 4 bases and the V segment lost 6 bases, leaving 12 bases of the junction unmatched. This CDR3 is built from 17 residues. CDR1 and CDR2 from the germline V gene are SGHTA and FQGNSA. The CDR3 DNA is TGTGCCAGCAGTGAATCGGGGCTAGCGGGAAGCACCGGGGAGCTGTTTTTT. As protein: CASSESGLAGSTGELFF. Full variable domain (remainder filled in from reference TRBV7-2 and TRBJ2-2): GAGVSQSPSNKVTEKGKDVELRCDPISGHTALYWYRQSLGQGLEFLIYFQGNSAPDKSGLPSDRFSAERTGGSVSTLTIQRTQQEDSAVYLCASSESGLAGSTGELFFGEGSRLTVL.

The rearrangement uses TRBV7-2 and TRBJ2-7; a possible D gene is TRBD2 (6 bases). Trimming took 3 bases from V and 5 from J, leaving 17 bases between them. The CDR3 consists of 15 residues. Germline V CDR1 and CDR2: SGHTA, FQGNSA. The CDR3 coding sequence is TGTGCCAGCAGCTTGATGATGCGGGACGTAAACGAGCAGTACTTC. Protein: CASSLMMRDVNEQYF.

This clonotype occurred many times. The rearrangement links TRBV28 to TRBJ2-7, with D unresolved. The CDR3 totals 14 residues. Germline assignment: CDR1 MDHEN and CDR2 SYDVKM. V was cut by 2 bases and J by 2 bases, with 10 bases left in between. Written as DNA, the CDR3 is TGTGCCAGCAGTTTAGGCGGTGGGGCCTACGAGCAGTACTTC. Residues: CASSLGGGAYEQYF. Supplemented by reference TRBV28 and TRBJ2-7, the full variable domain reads DVKVTQSSRYLVKRTGEKVFLECVQDMDHENMFWYRQDPGLGLRLIYFSYDVKMKEKGDIPEGYSVSREKKERFSLILESASTNQTSMYLCASSLGGGAYEQYFGPGTRLTVT.

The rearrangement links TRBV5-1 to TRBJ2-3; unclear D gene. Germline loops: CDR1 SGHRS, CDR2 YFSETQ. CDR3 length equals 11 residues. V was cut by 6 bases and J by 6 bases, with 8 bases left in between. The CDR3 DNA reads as TGCGCCAGCACCAGTACTGATACGCAGTATTTT. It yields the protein CASTSTDTQYF.

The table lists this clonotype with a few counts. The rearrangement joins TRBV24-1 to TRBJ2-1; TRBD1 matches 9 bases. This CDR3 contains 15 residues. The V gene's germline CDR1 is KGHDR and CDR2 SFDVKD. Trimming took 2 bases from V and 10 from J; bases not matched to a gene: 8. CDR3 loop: CATSDSGQGIEEQFF. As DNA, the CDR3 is TGTGCCACCAGTGATTCTGGACAGGGGATTGAAGAGCAGTTCTTC.

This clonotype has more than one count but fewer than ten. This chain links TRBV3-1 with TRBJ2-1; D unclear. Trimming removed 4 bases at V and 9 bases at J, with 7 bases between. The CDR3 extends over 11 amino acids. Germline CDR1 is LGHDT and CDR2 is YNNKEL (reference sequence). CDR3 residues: CASSLRAEQFF. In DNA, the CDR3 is TGTGCCAGCAGCCTTCGCGCTGAGCAGTTCTTC.

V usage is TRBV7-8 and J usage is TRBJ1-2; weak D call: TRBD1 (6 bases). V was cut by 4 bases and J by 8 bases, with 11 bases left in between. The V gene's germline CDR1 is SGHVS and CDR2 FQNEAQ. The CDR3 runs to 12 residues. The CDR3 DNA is TGTGCCAGCAGCTCAGGGGCAGGGGGCTACACCTTC. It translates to CASSSGAGGYTF.

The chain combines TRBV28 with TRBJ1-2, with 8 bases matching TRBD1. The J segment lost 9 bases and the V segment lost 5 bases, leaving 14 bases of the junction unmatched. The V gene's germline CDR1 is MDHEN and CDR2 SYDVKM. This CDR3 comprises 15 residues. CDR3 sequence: CASSKRGGDRGRYTF. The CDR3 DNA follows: TGTGCCAGCAGTAAAAGGGGAGGCGACAGGGGTCGCTACACCTTC.

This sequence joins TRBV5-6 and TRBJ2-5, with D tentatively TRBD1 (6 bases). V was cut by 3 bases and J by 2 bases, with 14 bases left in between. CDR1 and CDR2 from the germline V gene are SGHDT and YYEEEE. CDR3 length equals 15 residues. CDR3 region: CASSSPGQLQETQYF. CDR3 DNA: TGTGCCAGCAGCTCCCCCGGACAGTTACAAGAGACCCAGTACTTC.

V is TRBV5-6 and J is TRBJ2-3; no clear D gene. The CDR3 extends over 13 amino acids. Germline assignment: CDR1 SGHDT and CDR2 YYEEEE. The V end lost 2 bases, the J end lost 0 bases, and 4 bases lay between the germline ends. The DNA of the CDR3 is TGTGCCAGCAGCTTCCAGAGCACAGATACGCAGTATTTT. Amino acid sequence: CASSFQSTDTQYF.

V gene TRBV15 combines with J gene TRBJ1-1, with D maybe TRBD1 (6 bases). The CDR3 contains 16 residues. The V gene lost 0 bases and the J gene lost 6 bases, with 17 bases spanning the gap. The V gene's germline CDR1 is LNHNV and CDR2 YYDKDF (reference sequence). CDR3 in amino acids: CATSRETQQGRAEAFF. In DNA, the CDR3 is TGTGCCACCAGCAGAGAAACCCAGCAGGGGAGGGCTGAAGCTTTCTTT.

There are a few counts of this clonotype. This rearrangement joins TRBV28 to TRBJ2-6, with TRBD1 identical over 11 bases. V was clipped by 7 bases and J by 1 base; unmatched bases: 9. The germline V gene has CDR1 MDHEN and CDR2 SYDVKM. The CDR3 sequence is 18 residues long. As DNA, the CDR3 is TGTGCCAGCAAGCGGACAGGGGGCCTAGGGTCTGGGGCCAACGTCCTGACTTTC. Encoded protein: CASKRTGGLGSGANVLTF.

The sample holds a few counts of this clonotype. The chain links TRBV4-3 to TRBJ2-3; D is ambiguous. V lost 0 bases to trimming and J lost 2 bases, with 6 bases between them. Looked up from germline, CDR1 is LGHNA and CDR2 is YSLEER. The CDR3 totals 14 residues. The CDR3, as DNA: TGCGCCAGCAGCCAAGAACCGATCACAGATACGCAGTATTTT. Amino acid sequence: CASSQEPITDTQYF.